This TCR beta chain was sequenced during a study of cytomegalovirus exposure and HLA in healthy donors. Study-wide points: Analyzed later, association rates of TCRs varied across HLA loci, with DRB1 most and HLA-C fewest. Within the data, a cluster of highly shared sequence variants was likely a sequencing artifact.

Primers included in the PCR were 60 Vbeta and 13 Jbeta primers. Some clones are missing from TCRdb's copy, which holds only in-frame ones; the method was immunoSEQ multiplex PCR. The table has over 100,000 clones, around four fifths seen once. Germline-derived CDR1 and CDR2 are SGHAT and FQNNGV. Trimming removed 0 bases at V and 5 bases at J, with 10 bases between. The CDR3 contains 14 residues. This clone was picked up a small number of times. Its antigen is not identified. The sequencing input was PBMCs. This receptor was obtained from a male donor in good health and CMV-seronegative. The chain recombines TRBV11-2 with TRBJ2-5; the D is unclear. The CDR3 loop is CASSLDPQWETQYF. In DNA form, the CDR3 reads TGTGCCAGCAGCTTAGATCCCCAGTGGGAGACCCAGTACTTC.